The sample holds one count of the clone carrying this TCR beta chain. Its specificity is unknown. Primers for the PCR totalled 60 Vbeta and 13 Jbeta. Here immunoSEQ multiplex PCR was the method, and the copy in TCRdb shows in-frame clones only, minus some. The sample gives 160,000 or so clones, approximately 81% of which show up once; around 6.7% is in the top ten. The trim removed 0 bases at V and 8 bases at J, leaving 13 bases unmatched. The CDR3 is 18 amino acids. Germline CDR1 and CDR2: LGHNA and YSLEER. This specimen belongs to a study of cytomegalovirus exposure and HLA in healthy donors. Study-level findings and limits: Published work reported that the classifier diagnosed cytomegalovirus status with high specificity and sensitivity. A missense variant in DCLRE1C was later tied to TCR beta V- and J-gene trimming.

All donors participated as healthy donors of bone marrow. The rearrangement links TRBV4-3 to TRBJ2-1; 10 bases map to TRBD1. Sequencing was carried out using PBMCs. The TCR comes from a woman in her 30s in good health and CMV-seropositive. CDR3 protein: CASSQDPGEGQGYHEQFF. The CDR3, as DNA: TGCGCCAGCAGCCAAGATCCGGGAGAGGGACAGGGGTATCATGAGCAGTTCTTC.